The 30 T cell receptor beta chains below were found in one sample sequenced in a study of blood T cell repertoires in COVID-19 (TCRdb year 2020). Library prep was done by the immunoSEQ multiplex PCR assay. TCRdb carries this immuneACCESS record with in-frame sequences only. Its versions omit some clonotypes, under half of them owing to an unresolved V gene in the studies checked, with the rest unexplained. Here the sample has about 330,000 clones; roughly 87% occur a single time. The biggest ten clones account for roughly 8.9% of the sample. Sequenced input: peripheral blood. The receptors come from a man between 25 and 39 years old with COVID-19, enrolled during active disease.

The rearrangement joins TRBV29-1 to TRBJ2-1; perhaps TRBD2 as D (5 bases). The CDR3 is made up of 15 amino acids. Trimming cost V 5 bases and J 2 bases, with 16 bases left between them. Germline V gene lookup returns CDR1 SQVTM and CDR2 ANQGSEA. CDR3 protein: CSVRSQERTYNEQFF. DNA of the CDR3: TGCAGCGTTCGATCTCAGGAGCGGACCTACAATGAGCAGTTCTTC.

This clone has just a few counts. J is TRBJ2-3 and V is TRBV3-1 (or the pseudogene TRBV3-2); TRBD2 matches at 7 bases. Looked up from germline, CDR1 is LGHDT and CDR2 is YNNKEL (reference sequence). Germline trimming cut 1 base from V and 6 bases from J; bases unmatched to any gene: 10. The CDR3 runs 16 residues. Here the CDR3 reads CASSQVLADCRDTQYF. CDR3 nucleotides: TGTGCCAGCAGCCAAGTCCTAGCGGACTGTCGGGATACGCAGTATTTT.

The chain couples TRBV6-5 to TRBJ2-1; 9 bases map to TRBD2. This CDR3 region has 14 residues. V shed 7 bases, J shed 6 bases, and the junction held 7 bases outside the gene matches. Germline CDR1 MNHEY, CDR2 SVGAGI. As DNA, the CDR3 is TGTGCCAGCATGAGGCGGGAGGGACGCAATGAGCAGTTCTTC. Its protein is CASMRREGRNEQFF.

The chain couples TRBV30 to TRBJ2-1, with TRBD2 identical over 10 bases. V trimming: 1 base; J trimming: 6 bases; junction bases outside the gene matches: 6. This CDR3 is built from 15 residues. CDR1 is GTSNPN and CDR2 is SVGIG in the germline V gene (reference sequence). The CDR3, as DNA: TGTGCCTGGAGTGGCGCTAGCGGGAGAATCAATGAGCAGTTCTTC. This sequence encodes CAWSGASGRINEQFF.

J is TRBJ1-5 and V is TRBV20-1, with 9 bases fitting TRBD1. V shed 3 bases and J 9 bases; nucleotides not matched to a gene: 12. Germline CDR1 DFQATT, CDR2 SNEGSKA (reference sequence). CDR3 length: 15 amino acids. The CDR3 nucleotides read TGCAGTGCTAGTTCTCGTGACAGGGGGTGGTCGCCCCAGCATTTT. Translated: CSASSRDRGWSPQHF.

The J gene is TRBJ2-1, the V gene TRBV1; the table's D call TRBD2 went unverified against the DNA. TRBV1 is deemed a pseudogene. The CDR3 has 17 residues. The DNA of the CDR3 is TGCACCAGCAGCCAAGATAGGGCGGGGTCCTCCTACAATGAGCAGTTCTTC. As protein: CTSSQDRAGSSYNEQFF.

This rearrangement joins TRBV4-1 to TRBJ1-2, with D uncertain. The germline gives CDR1 MGHRA, CDR2 YSYEKL. The ends were cut back, 0 bases at V and 0 bases at J, with 11 bases in the middle. The CDR3 is made up of 16 amino acids. CDR3 sequence reads: CASSQEFRHSNYGYTF. DNA for the CDR3: TGCGCCAGCAGCCAAGAATTCCGACATTCTAACTATGGCTACACCTTC.

The genes are TRBV7-6 and TRBJ2-2, with 8 bases aligning to TRBD1. V lost 6 bases, J lost 5 bases, and 5 bases stayed unmatched. The CDR3 extends over 14 amino acids. Germline lookup yields CDR1 SGHVS and CDR2 FNYEAQ. The CDR3, as DNA: TGTGCCAGCAGACCGGACAGGGCAACCGGGGAGCTGTTTTTT. This gives the protein CASRPDRATGELFF.

The CDR3 nucleotides are TGTGCCAGCAGCCAACAATACAGGGTAGGGCAGTACTTC. This encodes CASSQQYRVGQYF. This sequence joins TRBV14 and TRBJ2-7, with a possible D match to TRBD1 (6 bases). The germline V and J ends were trimmed by 2 bases and 9 bases, with 14 bases remaining between them. In germline, CDR1 is SGHDN, CDR2 FVKESK. The CDR3 is 13 amino acids.

The CDR3 protein is CASSFEREVIGELFF. In DNA form, the CDR3 reads TGTGCCAGCAGTTTCGAGCGGGAGGTGATCGGGGAGCTGTTTTTT. This sequence joins TRBV28 and TRBJ2-2; TRBD2 matches 9 bases. V lost 3 bases, J lost 7 bases, and 6 bases stayed unmatched. CDR1 is MDHEN, CDR2 SYDVKM, per germline. The CDR3 consists of 15 residues.

V and J are TRBV4-3 and TRBJ2-1; maybe TRBD2 (6 bases). The CDR3 is made up of 16 amino acids. V lost 0 bases to trimming and J lost 3 bases, with 12 bases between them. Germline values: CDR1 LGHNA, CDR2 YSLEER. The CDR3 coding sequence is TGCGCCAGCAGCCAAGATTACCGGAGGGTCTACAATGAGCAGTTCTTC. This codes for CASSQDYRRVYNEQFF.

The chain combines TRBV2 with TRBJ2-5; D unclear. The CDR3 is 15 amino acids. Germline CDR1 reads SNHLY; CDR2 reads FYNNEI. Deletions cut 2 bases from V and 1 base from J, with 11 bases between. The DNA for the CDR3 is TGTGCCAGCAGTGAATTTACTCACCCCCAAGAGACCCAGTACTTC. This translates into CASSEFTHPQETQYF.

V gene TRBV28 combines with J gene TRBJ2-1; D is unclear. The germline V gene encodes CDR1 MDHEN and CDR2 SYDVKM. This CDR3 has 12 residues. V was pared by 4 bases and J by 5 bases, with 6 bases between. The CDR3 spells CASSSFDNEQFF. The CDR3 coding sequence is TGTGCCAGCAGTTCCTTTGACAATGAGCAGTTCTTC.

The chain couples TRBV4-1 to TRBJ2-3; D is possibly TRBD1 (6 bases). Germline V gene sequence: CDR1 MGHRA, CDR2 YSYEKL. The CDR3 is 18 amino acids. V was trimmed by 0 bases and J by 3 bases, leaving 19 bases between them. CDR3 in DNA: TGCGCCAGCAGCCAAGATTTCGTACGGCAGGGGTGGACAGATACGCAGTATTTT. Translated, it gives CASSQDFVRQGWTDTQYF.

In its sample, this clone was seen a few times. The chain uses TRBV18 and TRBJ1-5; D might be TRBD1 (6 bases). Per germline, CDR1 KGHSH and CDR2 LQKENI. V was cut by 1 base and J by 2 bases, with 12 bases left in between. The CDR3 extends over 16 amino acids. The CDR3 sequence is CASSPQGGHGNQPQHF. CDR3 DNA: TGTGCCAGCTCACCACAAGGGGGTCACGGCAATCAGCCCCAGCATTTT. Using reference TRBV18 and TRBJ1-5 for the parts outside the CDR3, the full variable domain is NAGVMQNPRHLVRRRGQEARLRCSPMKGHSHVYWYRQLPEEGLKFMVYLQKENIIDESGMPKERFSAEFPKEGPSILRIQQVVRGDSAAYFCASSPQGGHGNQPQHFGDGTRLSIL.

J is TRBJ1-1 and V is TRBV7-9; tentative D call: TRBD1 (5 bases). This CDR3 has 14 amino acids. Trimming took off 5 bases at V and 7 bases at J, with 17 bases between the two ends. The germline V gene encodes CDR1 SEHNR and CDR2 FQNEAQ (reference sequence). As DNA, the CDR3 is TGTGCCAGCAGCCCTAGACAGAGCCCAAGTGAAGCTTTCTTT. This gives the protein CASSPRQSPSEAFF.

J is TRBJ1-1 and V is TRBV9; TRBD1 aligns across 8 bases. The V gene's germline CDR1 is SGDLS and CDR2 YYNGEE. Trimming removed 4 bases from V and 3 bases from J; junction bases left unmatched: 8. This CDR3 has 15 amino acids. For the CDR3, the DNA is TGTGCCAGCAGCCCCCTACAGGGGGTTCACACTGAAGCTTTCTTT. It is translated as CASSPLQGVHTEAFF.

The V call is TRBV2, the J call TRBJ2-7; D is perhaps TRBD1 (6 bases). This CDR3 has 16 amino acids. Trimming took off 3 bases at V and 1 base at J, with 16 bases between the two ends. The germline V gene encodes CDR1 SNHLY and CDR2 FYNNEI. CDR3 sequence reads: CASSDGFTGSSYEQYF. The CDR3 DNA sequence: TGTGCCAGCAGTGATGGTTTTACAGGGTCATCCTACGAGCAGTACTTC.

CDR3 sequence (DNA): TGTGCCAGTAGTATAGAACGCGACAGGGGGACCGGGGAGCTGTTTTTT. Its protein product is CASSIERDRGTGELFF. The chain has TRBV19 and TRBJ2-2, with 9 nucleotides matching TRBD1. The CDR3 spans 16 residues. The germline V gene has CDR1 LNHDA and CDR2 SQIVND (reference sequence). After removal of 0 bases from V and 5 bases from J, the junction contained 4 bases not matched to a gene.

J is TRBJ1-2 and V is TRBV4-3, with 7 bases aligning to TRBD1. Trimming cost V 2 bases and J 9 bases; bases outside gene matches: 15. The V gene's germline CDR1 is LGHNA and CDR2 YSLEER. This CDR3 spans 16 amino acids. DNA for the CDR3: TGCGCCAGCAGCCAAAAGAGTACAGGGGAAATTCGGAGCTACACCTTC. Encoded protein: CASSQKSTGEIRSYTF.

The chain recombines TRBV4-2 with TRBJ2-7; D is ambiguous. This CDR3 has 12 residues. The germline V gene has CDR1 LGHNA and CDR2 YNFKEQ. V was clipped by 1 base and J by 6 bases, with 7 bases between them. The CDR3 loop is CASSQGYSEQYF. The CDR3 DNA is TGTGCCAGCAGCCAAGGTTACTCCGAGCAGTACTTC.

The rearrangement uses TRBV18 and TRBJ2-1; 8 nucleotides match TRBD2. After removal of 3 bases from V and 7 bases from J, the junction contained 8 bases not matched to a gene. Germline assignment: CDR1 KGHSH and CDR2 LQKENI. This CDR3 has 15 residues. In nucleotides, the CDR3 is TGTGCCAGCTCACCCAAGCGGGAGAGCCAGAATGAGCAGTTCTTC. Residues: CASSPKRESQNEQFF.

The J gene is TRBJ2-5, the V gene TRBV15, with TRBD2 as a possible D gene (5 bases). The CDR3 covers 15 residues. Trimming stripped 3 bases from V and 4 bases from J, with 15 bases between. Germline CDR1 reads LNHNV; CDR2 reads YYDKDF (reference sequence). The CDR3 is CATSRDPGRGETQYF. Here the CDR3 DNA reads TGTGCCACCAGCAGGGATCCGGGTCGGGGAGAGACCCAGTACTTC.

The V and J genes are TRBV6-5 and TRBJ2-7, with 7 bases aligning to TRBD1. Germline CDR1 and CDR2: MNHEY and SVGAGI. CDR3 length: 14 amino acids. V was clipped by 7 bases and J by 3 bases; unmatched bases: 9. The DNA of the CDR3 is TGTGCCAGCAATCCCGGGACAGAGTACTACGAGCAGTACTTC. It is translated as CASNPGTEYYEQYF.

The chain joins TRBV19 to TRBJ2-1; 9 bases map to TRBD2. The V gene end was trimmed by 4 bases and the J gene end by 8 bases; junction bases not matched to a gene: 9. The CDR3 loop spans 15 amino acids. From germline, CDR1 is LNHDA and CDR2 SQIVND (reference sequence). Written as DNA, the CDR3 is TGTGCCAGTAGTAACCCAGCGGGAGGAGGGTATGAGCAGTTCTTC. Its translation is CASSNPAGGGYEQFF.

This clone was counted between two and nine times. This chain uses TRBV6-4 with TRBJ1-2; TRBD1 aligns across 7 bases. The CDR3 sequence is 15 residues long. V lost 7 bases to trimming and J lost 2 bases; unmatched junction nucleotides: 10. CDR1 MRHNA and CDR2 SNTAGT come from the germline V gene. CDR3 residues: CASTTGPGGNYGYTF. CDR3 in DNA: TGTGCCAGCACAACCGGCCCAGGGGGAAACTATGGCTACACCTTC.

This clone was observed once. The rearrangement uses TRBV11-2 and TRBJ2-7; D not resolved. The CDR3 sequence is 14 residues long. The germline CDR1 and CDR2 sequences are SGHAT and FQNNGV. V lost 5 bases, J lost 2 bases, and 13 bases lay in between. CDR3 sequence (DNA): TGTGCCAGCAGCACCACCGCGGAGACCTACGAGCAGTACTTC. It yields the protein CASSTTAETYEQYF.

This clone was observed once. The chain combines TRBV2 with TRBJ2-3, with a tentative D call TRBD2 (7 bases). V lost 7 bases, J lost 5 bases, and 13 bases lay in between. This CDR3 comprises 13 residues. Looked up from germline, CDR1 is SNHLY and CDR2 is FYNNEI. This CDR3 reads CASNRGGGDTQYF. The CDR3 DNA sequence: TGTGCCAGCAATAGGGGGGGCGGAGATACGCAGTATTTT.

V usage is TRBV7-2 and J usage is TRBJ1-5, with 7 bases that match TRBD1. Germline V CDR1 and CDR2: SGHTA, FQGNSA. V trimming: 5 bases; J trimming: 11 bases; junction bases outside the gene matches: 9. CDR3 length: 13 residues. The CDR3 DNA follows: TGTGCCAGCAGCGACGGCTGGGACAGAACCCAGCATTTT. This gives the protein CASSDGWDRTQHF.

The chain employs TRBV19 and TRBJ2-7; perhaps TRBD1 as D (5 bases). The CDR3 extends over 15 amino acids. The germline CDR1 and CDR2 sequences are LNHDA and SQIVND (reference sequence). The V end was cut by 9 bases, the J end by 3 bases, with 21 bases between. The CDR3 nucleotides read TGTGCCAGCAATGACGTCTTTTCCAGGGACTACGAGCAGTACTTC. Its translation is CASNDVFSRDYEQYF.